This T cell receptor beta chain is drawn from a study of radiation and T cells in renal cell carcinoma. As to time point: baseline pretreatment blood. Treatment here: 15 Gy SBRT to primary tumor, nephrectomy 4 weeks later. The patient's renal cell carcinoma had clear cell pathology. This clone was observed once. Trimming removed 3 bases at V and 2 bases at J, with 8 bases between. The CDR3 is 13 residues long. Germline CDR1 is SNHLY and CDR2 is FYNNEI. Clones were sequenced by immunoSEQ multiplex PCR, and TCRdb holds only the in-frame ones, with some missing. The sample lists 150,000 or so clones, about 88% occurring once.

The receptor's source is a woman in her 70s with renal cell carcinoma. This sample comprised blood, obtained from a patient whose treatment included radiotherapy and nephrectomy. The chain joins TRBV2 to TRBJ2-7; D is possibly TRBD1 (6 bases). As DNA, the CDR3 is TGTGCCAGCAGTGAGGACAGAACCTACGAGCAGTACTTC. Protein: CASSEDRTYEQYF.